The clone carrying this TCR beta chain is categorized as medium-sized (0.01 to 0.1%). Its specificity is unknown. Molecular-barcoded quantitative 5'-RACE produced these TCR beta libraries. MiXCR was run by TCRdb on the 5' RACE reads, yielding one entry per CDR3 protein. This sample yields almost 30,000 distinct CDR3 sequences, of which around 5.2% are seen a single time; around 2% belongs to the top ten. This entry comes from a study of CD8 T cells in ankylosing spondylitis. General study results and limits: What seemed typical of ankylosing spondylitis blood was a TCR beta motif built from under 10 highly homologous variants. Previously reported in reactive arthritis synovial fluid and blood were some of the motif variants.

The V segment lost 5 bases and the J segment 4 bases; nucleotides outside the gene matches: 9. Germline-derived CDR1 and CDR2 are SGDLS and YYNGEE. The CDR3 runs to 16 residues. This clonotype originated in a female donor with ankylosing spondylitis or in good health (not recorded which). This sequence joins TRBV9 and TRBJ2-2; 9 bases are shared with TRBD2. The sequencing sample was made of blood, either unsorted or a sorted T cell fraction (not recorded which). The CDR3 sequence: CASSVSGGILTGELFF. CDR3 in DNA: TGTGCCAGCAGTGTGAGCGGGGGGATTCTCACCGGGGAGCTGTTTTTT.